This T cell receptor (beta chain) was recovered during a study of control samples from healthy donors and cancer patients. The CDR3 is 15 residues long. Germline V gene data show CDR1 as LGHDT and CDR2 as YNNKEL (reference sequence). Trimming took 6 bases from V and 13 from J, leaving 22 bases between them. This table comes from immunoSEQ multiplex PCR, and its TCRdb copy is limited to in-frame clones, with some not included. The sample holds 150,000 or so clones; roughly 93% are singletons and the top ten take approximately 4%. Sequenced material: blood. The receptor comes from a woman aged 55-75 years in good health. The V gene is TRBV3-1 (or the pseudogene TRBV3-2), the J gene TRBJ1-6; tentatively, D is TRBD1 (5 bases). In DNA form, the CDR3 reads TGTGCCAGCAGTACCCATGAACAGGCGCTTTCGCCCCTCCACTTT. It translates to CASSTHEQALSPLHF.